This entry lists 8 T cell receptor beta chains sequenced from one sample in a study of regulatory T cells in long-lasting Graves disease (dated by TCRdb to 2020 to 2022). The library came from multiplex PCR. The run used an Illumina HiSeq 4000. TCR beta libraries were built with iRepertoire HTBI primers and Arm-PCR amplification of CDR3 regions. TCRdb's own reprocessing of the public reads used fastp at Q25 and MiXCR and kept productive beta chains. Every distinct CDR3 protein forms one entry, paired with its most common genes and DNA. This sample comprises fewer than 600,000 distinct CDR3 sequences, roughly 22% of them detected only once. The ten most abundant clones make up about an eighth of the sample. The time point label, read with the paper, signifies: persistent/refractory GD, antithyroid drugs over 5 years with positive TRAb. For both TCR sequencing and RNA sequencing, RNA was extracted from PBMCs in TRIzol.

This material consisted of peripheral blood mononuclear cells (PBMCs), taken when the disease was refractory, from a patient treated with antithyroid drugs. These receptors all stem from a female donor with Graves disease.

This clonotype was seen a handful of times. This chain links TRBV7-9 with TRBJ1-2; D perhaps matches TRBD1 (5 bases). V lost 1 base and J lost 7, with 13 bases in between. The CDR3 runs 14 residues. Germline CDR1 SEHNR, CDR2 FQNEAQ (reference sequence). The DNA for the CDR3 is TGTGCCAGCAGCTTAGAATCGACAGCCGGTGGCTACACCTTC. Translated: CASSLESTAGGYTF.

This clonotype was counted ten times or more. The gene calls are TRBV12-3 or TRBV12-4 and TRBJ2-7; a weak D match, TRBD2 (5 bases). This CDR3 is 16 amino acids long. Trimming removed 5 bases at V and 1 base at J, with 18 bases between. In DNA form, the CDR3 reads TGTGCCAGCAGTGCCTTTGGTCGACGGACTTCCTACGAGCAGTACTTC. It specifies CASSAFGRRTSYEQYF.

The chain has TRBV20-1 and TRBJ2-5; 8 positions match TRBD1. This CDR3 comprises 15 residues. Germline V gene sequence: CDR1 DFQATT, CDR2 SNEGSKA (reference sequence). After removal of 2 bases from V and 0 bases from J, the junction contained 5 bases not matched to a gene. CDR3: CSARLDRAYQETQYF. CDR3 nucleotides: TGCAGTGCTAGACTGGACAGGGCTTACCAAGAGACCCAGTACTTC.

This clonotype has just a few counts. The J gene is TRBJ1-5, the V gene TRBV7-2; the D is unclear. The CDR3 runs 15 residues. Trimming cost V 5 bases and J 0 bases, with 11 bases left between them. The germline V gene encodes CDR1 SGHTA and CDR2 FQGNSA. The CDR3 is CASSPSFTSNQPQHF. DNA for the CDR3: TGTGCCAGCAGCCCGAGTTTTACTAGCAATCAGCCCCAGCATTTT.

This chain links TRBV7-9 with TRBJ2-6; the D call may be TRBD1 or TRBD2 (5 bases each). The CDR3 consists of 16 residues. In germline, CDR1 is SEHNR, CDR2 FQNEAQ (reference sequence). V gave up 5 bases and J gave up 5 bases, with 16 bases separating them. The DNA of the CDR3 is TGTGCCAGCAGCCCGAGGGGAGAGGGAAGGGCCAACGTCCTGACTTTC. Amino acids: CASSPRGEGRANVLTF.

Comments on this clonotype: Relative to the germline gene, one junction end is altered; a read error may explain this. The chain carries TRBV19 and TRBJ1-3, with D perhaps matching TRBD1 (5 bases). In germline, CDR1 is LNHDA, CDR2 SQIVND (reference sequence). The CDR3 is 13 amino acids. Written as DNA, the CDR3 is TGTGCCAGTAGTATATCCGGGTTGGACACTATATATTTT. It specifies CASSISGLDTIYF.

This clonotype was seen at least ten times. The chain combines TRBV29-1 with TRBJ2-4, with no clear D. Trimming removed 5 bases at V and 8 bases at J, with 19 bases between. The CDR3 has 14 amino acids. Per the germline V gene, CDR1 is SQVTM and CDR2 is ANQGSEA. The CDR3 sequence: CSVSMFDVPDIQYF. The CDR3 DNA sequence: TGCAGCGTTTCTATGTTTGATGTCCCGGACATTCAGTACTTC.

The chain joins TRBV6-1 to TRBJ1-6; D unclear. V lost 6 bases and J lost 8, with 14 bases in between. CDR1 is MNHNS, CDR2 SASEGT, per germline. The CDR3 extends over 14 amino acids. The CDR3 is CASRRAYMDSPLHF. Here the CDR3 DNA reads TGTGCCAGCAGAAGGGCCTATATGGATTCACCCCTCCACTTT.